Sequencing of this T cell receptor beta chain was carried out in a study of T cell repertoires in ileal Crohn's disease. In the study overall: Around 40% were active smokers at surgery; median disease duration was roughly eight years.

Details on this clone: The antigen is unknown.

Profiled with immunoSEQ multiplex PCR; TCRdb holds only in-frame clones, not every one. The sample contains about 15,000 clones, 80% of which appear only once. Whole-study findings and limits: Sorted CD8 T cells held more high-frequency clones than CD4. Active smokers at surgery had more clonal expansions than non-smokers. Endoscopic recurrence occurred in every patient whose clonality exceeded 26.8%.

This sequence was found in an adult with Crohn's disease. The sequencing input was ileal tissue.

The CDR3 region is CASSPTALNEKLFF. The CDR3 region has the DNA TGTGCCAGCTCACCGACAGCCCTTAATGAAAAACTGTTTTTT. The chain has TRBV18 and TRBJ1-4; D perhaps matches TRBD1 (5 bases). Germline CDR1 and CDR2: KGHSH and LQKENI. Trimming pared 3 bases from V and 4 bases from J, leaving 9 bases between. This CDR3 contains 14 residues.